The 9 T cell receptor beta chains below were found in one sample sequenced in a study of blood T cell repertoires in COVID-19. Generated by immunoSEQ multiplex PCR, the TCRdb table keeps only in-frame clones and is missing some. The sample records 87,000 or so clones, just over 85% being singletons. What was sequenced was peripheral blood. These receptors all come from a woman older than 75 in a cohort sampled during active or convalescent COVID-19.

The genes are TRBV5-1 and TRBJ2-1; 9 bases agree with TRBD2. CDR3 length equals 16 residues. Germline V gene data show CDR1 as SGHRS and CDR2 as YFSETQ. Trimming cost V 2 bases and J 2 bases; bases outside gene matches: 5. CDR3 residues: CASSLTSGYPYNEQFF. The CDR3 nucleotides read TGCGCCAGCAGCTTAACTAGCGGGTACCCCTACAATGAGCAGTTCTTC.

The chain uses TRBV19 and TRBJ1-2; D is unclear. The V and J ends lost 6 bases and 3 bases respectively, with 17 bases between them. CDR3 length: 15 residues. Per germline, CDR1 LNHDA and CDR2 SQIVND (reference sequence). DNA of the CDR3: TGTGCCAGTAGATCAGGCTTGTCAGGCGACTATGGCTACACCTTC. This encodes CASRSGLSGDYGYTF.

This clone was found once. The V and J genes are TRBV6-1 and TRBJ1-1; D is uncertain. This CDR3 contains 13 residues. Trimming removed 0 bases from V and 4 bases from J, with 6 bases in between. CDR1 and CDR2 from the germline V gene are MNHNS and SASEGT. The CDR3 here is CASSEARLTEAFF. DNA for the CDR3: TGTGCCAGCAGTGAAGCGCGGCTCACTGAAGCTTTCTTT.

This sequence joins TRBV7-9 and TRBJ1-6; 7 bases map to TRBD1. CDR3 length: 14 amino acids. After removal of 2 bases from V and 9 bases from J, the junction contained 4 bases not matched to a gene. Germline V gene data show CDR1 as SEHNR and CDR2 as FQNEAQ (reference sequence). The CDR3 reads CASSLRDSLSPLHF. Here the CDR3 DNA reads TGTGCCAGCAGCTTAAGGGACAGCCTTTCACCCCTCCACTTT.

V is TRBV11-1 and J is TRBJ1-2; D remains ambiguous. With 4 bases removed from V and 2 bases from J, the gap between germline ends came to 5 bases. From germline, CDR1 is SGHAT and CDR2 FQDESV (reference sequence). The CDR3 consists of 12 residues. CDR3 protein: CASSSMNYGYTF. The CDR3 DNA sequence: TGTGCCAGCAGCTCTATGAACTATGGCTACACCTTC.

The V call is TRBV9, the J call TRBJ2-2, with 7 bases matching TRBD2. There are 15 residues in the CDR3. With 0 bases clipped from V and 1 base from J, the junction kept 0 bases outside the gene matches. CDR1 is SGDLS and CDR2 is YYNGEE in the germline V gene. The CDR3 DNA follows: TGTGCCAGCAGCGTAGGCGGGAGGAACACCGGGGAGCTGTTTTTT. This gives the protein CASSVGGRNTGELFF.

This sequence joins TRBV5-1 and TRBJ1-2; no definite D call. V was trimmed by 0 bases and J by 4 bases, leaving 13 bases between them. Germline assignment: CDR1 SGHRS and CDR2 YFSETQ. The CDR3 covers 15 residues. CDR3 region: CASSLVASLTYGYTF. For the CDR3, the DNA is TGCGCCAGCAGCTTGGTGGCATCACTAACCTATGGCTACACCTTC.

In its sample, this clone is large. The genes are TRBV10-2 and TRBJ2-5; 8 positions match TRBD1. Germline CDR1 and CDR2: WSHSY and SAAADI. With V trimmed by 7 bases and J by 4 bases, 5 bases remained unmatched. The CDR3 covers 13 residues. The CDR3 loop is CASTFDRGETQYF. DNA for the CDR3: TGCGCCAGCACCTTCGACAGGGGAGAGACCCAGTACTTC.

The chain is built from TRBV7-6 and TRBJ2-1, with 8 bases identical to TRBD1. Per germline, CDR1 SGHVS and CDR2 FNYEAQ. The V gene end was trimmed by 2 bases and the J gene end by 2 bases; junction bases not matched to a gene: 2. The CDR3 runs 15 residues. CDR3 DNA sequence: TGTGCCAGCAGCTTACTACAGGGGGCCTACAATGAGCAGTTCTTC. As protein: CASSLLQGAYNEQFF.